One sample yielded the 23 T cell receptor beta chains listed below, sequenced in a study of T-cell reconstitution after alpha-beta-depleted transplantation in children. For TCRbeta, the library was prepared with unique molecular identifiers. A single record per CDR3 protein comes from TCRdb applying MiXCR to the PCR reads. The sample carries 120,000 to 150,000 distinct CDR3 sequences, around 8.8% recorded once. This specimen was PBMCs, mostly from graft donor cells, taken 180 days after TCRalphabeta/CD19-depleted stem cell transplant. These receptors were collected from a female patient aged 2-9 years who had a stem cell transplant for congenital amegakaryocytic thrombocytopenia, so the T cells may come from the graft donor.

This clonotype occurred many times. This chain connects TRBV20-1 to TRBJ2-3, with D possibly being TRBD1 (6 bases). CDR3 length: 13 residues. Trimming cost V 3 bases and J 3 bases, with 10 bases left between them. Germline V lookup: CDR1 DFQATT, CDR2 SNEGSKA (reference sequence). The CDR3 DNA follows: TGCAGTGCTAGGAGAACAGGGACAGATACGCAGTATTTT. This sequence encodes CSARRTGTDTQYF.

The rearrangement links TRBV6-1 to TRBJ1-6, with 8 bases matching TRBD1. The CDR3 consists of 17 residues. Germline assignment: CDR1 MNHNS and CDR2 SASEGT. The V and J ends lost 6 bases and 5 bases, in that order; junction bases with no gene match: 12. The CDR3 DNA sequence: TGTGCCAGCAGCCTAGCCATCACAGGGGGGGATAATTCACCCCTCCACTTT. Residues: CASSLAITGGDNSPLHF.

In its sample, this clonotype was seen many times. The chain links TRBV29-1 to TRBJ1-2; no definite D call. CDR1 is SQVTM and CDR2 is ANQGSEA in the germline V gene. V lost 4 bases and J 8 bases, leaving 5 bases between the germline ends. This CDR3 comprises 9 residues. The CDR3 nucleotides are TGCAGCGTTGGAGACGGCTACACCTTC. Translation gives CSVGDGYTF.

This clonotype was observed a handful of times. CDR3 region: CASSAQTGNTIYF. CDR3 bases: TGTGCCAGCAGTGCCCAGACCGGAAACACCATATATTTT. The genes are TRBV6-1 and TRBJ1-3; D not certain. CDR3 length equals 13 residues. CDR1 and CDR2 (germline): MNHNS, SASEGT. Trimming removed 4 bases at V and 4 bases at J, with 8 bases between.

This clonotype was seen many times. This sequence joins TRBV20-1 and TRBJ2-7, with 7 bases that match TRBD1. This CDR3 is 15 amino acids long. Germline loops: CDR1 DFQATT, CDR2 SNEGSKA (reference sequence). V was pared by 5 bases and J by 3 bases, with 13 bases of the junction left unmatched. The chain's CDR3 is CSASDPGQSNYEQYF. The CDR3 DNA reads TGCAGTGCTTCTGATCCGGGACAGAGCAACTACGAGCAGTACTTC.

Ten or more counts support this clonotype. The CDR3, as DNA: TGCGCCAGCAGCCCGGACGGCCGAAACACCATATATTTT. Amino acids: CASSPDGRNTIYF. The chain combines TRBV5-1 with TRBJ1-3; D unresolved. The germline V and J ends were trimmed by 4 bases and 5 bases, with 10 bases remaining between them. This CDR3 has 13 residues. Germline V gene lookup returns CDR1 SGHRS and CDR2 YFSETQ.

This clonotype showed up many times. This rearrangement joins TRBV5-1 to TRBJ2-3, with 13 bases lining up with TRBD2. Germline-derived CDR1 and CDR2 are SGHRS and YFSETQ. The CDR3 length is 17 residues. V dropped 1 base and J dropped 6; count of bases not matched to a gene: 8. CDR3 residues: CASSLRRTSGSGDTQYF. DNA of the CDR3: TGCGCCAGCAGCTTGCGGAGGACTAGCGGGAGTGGGGATACGCAGTATTTT.

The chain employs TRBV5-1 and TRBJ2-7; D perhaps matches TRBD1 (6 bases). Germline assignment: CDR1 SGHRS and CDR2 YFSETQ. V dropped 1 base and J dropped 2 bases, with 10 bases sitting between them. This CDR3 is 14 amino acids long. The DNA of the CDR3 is TGCGCCAGCAGCTTGCGGGACAAGCCCTACGAGCAGTACTTC. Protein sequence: CASSLRDKPYEQYF. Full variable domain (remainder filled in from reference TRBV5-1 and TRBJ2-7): KAGVTQTPRYLIKTRGQQVTLSCSPISGHRSVSWYQQTPGQGLQFLFEYFSETQRNKGNFPGRFSGRQFSNSRSEMNVSTLELGDSALYLCASSLRDKPYEQYFGPGTRLTVT.

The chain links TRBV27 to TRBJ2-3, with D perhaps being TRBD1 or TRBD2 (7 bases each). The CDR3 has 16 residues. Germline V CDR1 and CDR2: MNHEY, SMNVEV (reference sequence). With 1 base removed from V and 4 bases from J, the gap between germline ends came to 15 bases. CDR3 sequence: CASSLLGRGRADTQYF. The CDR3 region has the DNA TGTGCCAGCAGTTTATTGGGCAGGGGGAGGGCAGATACGCAGTATTTT.

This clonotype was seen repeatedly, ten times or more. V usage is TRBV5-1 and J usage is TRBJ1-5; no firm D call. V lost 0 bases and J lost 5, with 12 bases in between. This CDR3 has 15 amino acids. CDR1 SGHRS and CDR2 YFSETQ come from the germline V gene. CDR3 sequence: CASSLEVGSHQPQHF. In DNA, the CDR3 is TGCGCCAGCAGCTTGGAGGTCGGCAGCCATCAGCCCCAGCATTTT.

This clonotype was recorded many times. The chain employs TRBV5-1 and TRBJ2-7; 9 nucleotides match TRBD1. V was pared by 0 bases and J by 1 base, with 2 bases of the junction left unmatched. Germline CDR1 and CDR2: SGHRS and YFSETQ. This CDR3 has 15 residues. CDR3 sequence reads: CASSLDRGLSYEQYF. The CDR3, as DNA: TGCGCCAGCAGCTTGGACAGGGGGCTGTCCTACGAGCAGTACTTC.

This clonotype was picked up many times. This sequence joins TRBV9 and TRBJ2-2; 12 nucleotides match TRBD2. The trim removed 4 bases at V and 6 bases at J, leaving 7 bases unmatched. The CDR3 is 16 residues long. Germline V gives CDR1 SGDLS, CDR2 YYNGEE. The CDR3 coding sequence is TGTGCCAGCAGCTTCACTAGCGGGAGGTGGCCCGGGGAGCTGTTTTTT. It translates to CASSFTSGRWPGELFF.

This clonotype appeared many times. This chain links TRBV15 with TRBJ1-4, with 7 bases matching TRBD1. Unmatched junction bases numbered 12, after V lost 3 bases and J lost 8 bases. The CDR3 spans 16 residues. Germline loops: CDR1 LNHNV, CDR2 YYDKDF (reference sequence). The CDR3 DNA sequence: TGTGCCACCAGCAGGGAGAACAGGGGAAAATTCGAAAAACTGTTTTTT. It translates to CATSRENRGKFEKLFF. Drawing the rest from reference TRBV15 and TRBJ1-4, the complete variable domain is DAMVIQNPRYQVTQFGKPVTLSCSQTLNHNVMYWYQQKSSQAPKLLFHYYDKDFNNEADTPDNFQSRRPNTSFCFLDIRSPGLGDTAMYLCATSRENRGKFEKLFFGSGTQLSVL.

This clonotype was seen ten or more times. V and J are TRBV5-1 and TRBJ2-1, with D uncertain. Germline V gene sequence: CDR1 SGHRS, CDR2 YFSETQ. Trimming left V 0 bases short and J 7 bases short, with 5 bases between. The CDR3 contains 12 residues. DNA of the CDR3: TGCGCCAGCAGCTTGGCTGTGAATGAGCAGTTCTTC. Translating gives CASSLAVNEQFF.

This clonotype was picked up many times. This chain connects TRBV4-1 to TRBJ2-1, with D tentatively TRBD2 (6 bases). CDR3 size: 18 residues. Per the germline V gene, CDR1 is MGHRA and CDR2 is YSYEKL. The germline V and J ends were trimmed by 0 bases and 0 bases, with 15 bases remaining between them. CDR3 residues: CASSQDEGLSSSYNEQFF. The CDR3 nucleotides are TGCGCCAGCAGCCAAGATGAAGGACTATCCAGCTCCTACAATGAGCAGTTCTTC.

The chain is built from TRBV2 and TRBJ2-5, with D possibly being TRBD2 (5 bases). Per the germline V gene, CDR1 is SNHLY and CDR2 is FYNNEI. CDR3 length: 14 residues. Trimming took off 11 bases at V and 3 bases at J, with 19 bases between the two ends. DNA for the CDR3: TGTGCCGGTGCCCCGCTAGCCTGGGAAGAGACCCAGTACTTC. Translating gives CAGAPLAWEETQYF.

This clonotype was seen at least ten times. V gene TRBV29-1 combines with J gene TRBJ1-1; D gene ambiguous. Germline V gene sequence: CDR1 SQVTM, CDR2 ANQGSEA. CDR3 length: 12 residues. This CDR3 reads CTARGTDTEAFF. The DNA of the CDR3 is TGCACCGCCCGGGGTACGGACACTGAAGCTTTCTTT.

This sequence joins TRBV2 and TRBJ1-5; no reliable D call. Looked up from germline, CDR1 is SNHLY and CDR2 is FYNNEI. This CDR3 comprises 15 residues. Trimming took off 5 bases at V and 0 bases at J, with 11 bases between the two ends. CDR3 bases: TGTGCCAGCAGTTCGGACGGAGATAGCAATCAGCCCCAGCATTTT. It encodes CASSSDGDSNQPQHF.

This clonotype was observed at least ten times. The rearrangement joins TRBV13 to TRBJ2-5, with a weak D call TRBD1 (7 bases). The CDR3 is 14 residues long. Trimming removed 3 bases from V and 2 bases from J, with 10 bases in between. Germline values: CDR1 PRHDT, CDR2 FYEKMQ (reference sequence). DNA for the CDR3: TGTGCCAGCAGCTTGACAGGGACTCAAGAGACCCAGTACTTC. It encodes CASSLTGTQETQYF.

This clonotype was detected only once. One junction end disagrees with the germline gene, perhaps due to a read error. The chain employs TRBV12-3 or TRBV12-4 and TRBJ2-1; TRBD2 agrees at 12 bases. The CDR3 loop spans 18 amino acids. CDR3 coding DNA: TGTGCCCGCAGTCAATCACTAGCGGGGGGCCCCAACCCCAATGAGCAGTTCTTC. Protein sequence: CARSQSLAGGPNPNEQFF.

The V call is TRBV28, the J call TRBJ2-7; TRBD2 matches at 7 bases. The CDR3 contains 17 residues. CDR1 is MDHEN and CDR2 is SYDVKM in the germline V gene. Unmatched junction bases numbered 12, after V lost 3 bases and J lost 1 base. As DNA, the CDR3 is TGTGCCAGCAGTTTTGGACCGAGCGGGACTTATTCCTACGAGCAGTACTTC. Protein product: CASSFGPSGTYSYEQYF.

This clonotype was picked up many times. The CDR3 nucleotides are TGTGCCACCAGTGATGGAGGGGAGTTCACAGATACGCAGTATTTT. This encodes CATSDGGEFTDTQYF. The chain joins TRBV24-1 to TRBJ2-3; D is possibly TRBD2 (6 bases). CDR1 and CDR2 from the germline V gene are KGHDR and SFDVKD. V lost 3 bases, J lost 2 bases, and 11 bases lay in between. There are 15 residues in the CDR3.

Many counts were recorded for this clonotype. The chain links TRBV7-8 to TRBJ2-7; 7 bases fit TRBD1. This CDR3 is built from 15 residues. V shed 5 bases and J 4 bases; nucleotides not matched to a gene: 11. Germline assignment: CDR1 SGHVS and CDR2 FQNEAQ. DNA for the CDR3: TGTGCCAGCAGCCATCGACAGGGTTTGATGTACGAGCAGTACTTC. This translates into CASSHRQGLMYEQYF.